This T cell receptor beta chain was sequenced in a study of CD8 T cells in Susac syndrome. cDNA came from about 0.5 to 1 ug RNA primed by random hexamers. The TCR beta CDR3 was amplified by immunoSEQ multiplex PCR across 54 Vbeta, 13 Jbeta. TCRdb re-called the immunoSEQ multiplex PCR reads with MiXCR, one entry per CDR3 protein. The sample records almost 450,000 distinct CDR3 sequences, roughly 85% being singletons. The study sequenced TCR beta in blood CD8+ and CD4+ T cells. Negative isolation was used for CD8+ and CD4+ T cells and FACS enrichment for TEMRA cells. Per germline, CDR1 MNHNS and CDR2 SASEGT. The CDR3 runs 16 residues. After removal of 7 bases from V and 5 bases from J, the junction contained 8 bases not matched to a gene.

The receptor's source is a human donor with multiple sclerosis. The sequencing sample was made of CD8+ T cells from PBMCs. The rearrangement joins TRBV6-1 to TRBJ2-3, with TRBD2 matching over 14 bases. The CDR3 reads CASTGTSGSGGDTQYF. The CDR3, as DNA: TGTGCCAGCACCGGGACTAGCGGGAGCGGGGGAGATACGCAGTATTTT.